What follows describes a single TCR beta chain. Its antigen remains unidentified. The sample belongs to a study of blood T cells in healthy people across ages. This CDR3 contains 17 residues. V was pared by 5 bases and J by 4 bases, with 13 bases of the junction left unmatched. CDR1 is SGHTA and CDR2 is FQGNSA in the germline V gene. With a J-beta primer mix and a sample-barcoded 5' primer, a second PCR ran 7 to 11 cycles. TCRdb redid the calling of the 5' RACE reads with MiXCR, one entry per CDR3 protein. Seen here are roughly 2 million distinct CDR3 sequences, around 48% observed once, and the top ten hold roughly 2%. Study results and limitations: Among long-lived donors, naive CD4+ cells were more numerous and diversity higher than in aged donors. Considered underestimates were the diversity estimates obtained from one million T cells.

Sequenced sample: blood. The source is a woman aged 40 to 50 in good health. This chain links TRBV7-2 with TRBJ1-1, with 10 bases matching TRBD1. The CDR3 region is CASSTNNHRTGGTEAFF. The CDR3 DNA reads TGTGCCAGCAGCACTAATAATCACCGGACAGGGGGCACTGAAGCTTTCTTT.